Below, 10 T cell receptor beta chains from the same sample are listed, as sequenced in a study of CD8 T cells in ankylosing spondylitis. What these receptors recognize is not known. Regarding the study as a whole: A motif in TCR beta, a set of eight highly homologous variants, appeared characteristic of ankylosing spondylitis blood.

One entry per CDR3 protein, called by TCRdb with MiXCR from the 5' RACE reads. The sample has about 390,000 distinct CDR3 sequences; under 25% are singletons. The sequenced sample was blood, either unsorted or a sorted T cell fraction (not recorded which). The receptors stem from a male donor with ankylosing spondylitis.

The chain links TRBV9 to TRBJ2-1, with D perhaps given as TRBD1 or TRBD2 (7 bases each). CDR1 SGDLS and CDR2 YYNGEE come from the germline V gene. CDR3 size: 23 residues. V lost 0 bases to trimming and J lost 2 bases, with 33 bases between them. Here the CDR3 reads CASSVVSTGNYREARPPYNEQFF. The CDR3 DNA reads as TGTGCCAGCAGCGTAGTCTCGACAGGGAACTACCGGGAGGCCCGGCCTCCCTACAATGAGCAGTTCTTC.

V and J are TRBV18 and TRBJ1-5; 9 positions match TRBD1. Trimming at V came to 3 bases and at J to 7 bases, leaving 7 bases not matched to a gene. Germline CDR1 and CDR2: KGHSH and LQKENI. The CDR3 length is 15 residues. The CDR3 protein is CASSPGTGRDQPQHF. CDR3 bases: TGTGCCAGCTCACCGGGGACAGGGCGAGACCAGCCCCAGCATTTT.

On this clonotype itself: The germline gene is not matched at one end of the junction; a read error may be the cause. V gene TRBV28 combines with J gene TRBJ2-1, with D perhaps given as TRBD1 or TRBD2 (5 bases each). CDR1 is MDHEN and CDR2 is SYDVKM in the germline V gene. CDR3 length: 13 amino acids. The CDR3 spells CANSFPGTNEQFF. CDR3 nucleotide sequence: TGTGCCAACAGTTTCCCAGGGACGAATGAGCAGTTCTTC.

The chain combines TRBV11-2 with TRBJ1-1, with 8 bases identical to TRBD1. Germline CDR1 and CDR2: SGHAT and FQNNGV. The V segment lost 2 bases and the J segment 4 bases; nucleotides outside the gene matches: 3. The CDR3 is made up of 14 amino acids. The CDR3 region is CASSLTGGSTEAFF. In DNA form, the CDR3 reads TGTGCCAGCAGCTTAACAGGGGGGAGCACTGAAGCTTTCTTT.

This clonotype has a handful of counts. This chain's CDR3 is CASSRPEGANVLTF. The CDR3 DNA reads as TGTGCCAGCAGTCGCCCCGAAGGGGCCAACGTCCTGACTTTC. The gene calls are TRBV12-3 or TRBV12-4 and TRBJ2-6; D is unresolved. Trimming pared 5 bases from V and 4 bases from J, leaving 9 bases between. The CDR3 is made up of 14 amino acids.

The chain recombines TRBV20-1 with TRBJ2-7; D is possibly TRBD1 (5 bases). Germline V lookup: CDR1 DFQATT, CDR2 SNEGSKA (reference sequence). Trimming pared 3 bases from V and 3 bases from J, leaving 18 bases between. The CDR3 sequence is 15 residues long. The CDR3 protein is CSASTPGAPLYEQYF. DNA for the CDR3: TGCAGTGCTAGTACTCCTGGGGCCCCCCTCTACGAGCAGTACTTC.

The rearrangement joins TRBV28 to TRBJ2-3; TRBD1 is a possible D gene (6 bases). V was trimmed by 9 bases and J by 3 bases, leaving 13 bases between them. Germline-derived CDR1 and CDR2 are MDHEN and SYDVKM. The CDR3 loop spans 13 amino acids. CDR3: CARRGLWTDTQYF. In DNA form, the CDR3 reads TGTGCCAGAAGGGGGTTGTGGACAGATACGCAGTATTTT.

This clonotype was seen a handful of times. The CDR3 here is CASSVIIFRTGELFF. The CDR3 DNA reads TGTGCCAGCAGTGTTATCATATTTCGCACCGGGGAGCTGTTTTTT. This chain uses TRBV6-1 with TRBJ2-2; unclear D gene. The ends were cut back, 4 bases at V and 4 bases at J, with 13 bases in the middle. The CDR3 extends over 15 amino acids. Germline-derived CDR1 and CDR2 are MNHNS and SASEGT.

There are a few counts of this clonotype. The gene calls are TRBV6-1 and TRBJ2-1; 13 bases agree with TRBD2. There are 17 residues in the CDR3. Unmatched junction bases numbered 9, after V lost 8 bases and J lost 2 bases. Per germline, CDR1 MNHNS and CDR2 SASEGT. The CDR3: CASEGLAGAGAYNEQFF. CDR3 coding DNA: TGTGCCAGCGAAGGACTAGCGGGAGCCGGAGCCTACAATGAGCAGTTCTTC.

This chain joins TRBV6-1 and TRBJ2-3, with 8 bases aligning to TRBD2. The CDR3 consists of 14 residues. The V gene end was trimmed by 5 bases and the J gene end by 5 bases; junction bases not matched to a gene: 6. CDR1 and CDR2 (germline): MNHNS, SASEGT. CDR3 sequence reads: CASSMGLGRDTQYF. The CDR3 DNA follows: TGTGCCAGCAGTATGGGACTAGGGCGAGATACGCAGTATTTT.